This T cell receptor (beta chain) appears in the sequencing data of a study of blood T cell repertoires in COVID-19. Produced via immunoSEQ multiplex PCR; TCRdb's table is partial and in-frame only. The sample carries under 300,000 clones, around 89% recorded once. Per the germline V gene, CDR1 is LGHNA and CDR2 is YNFKEQ. The CDR3 consists of 14 residues. V gave up 4 bases and J gave up 0 bases, with 9 bases separating them. This receptor was taken from a woman in her fifties or sixties who had recovered from COVID-19. Sequencing was performed on PBMCs or T cells enriched from blood (not recorded which). The rearrangement joins TRBV4-2 to TRBJ1-1; D is undetermined. CDR3 sequence: CASSRDGLNTEAFF. The CDR3, as DNA: TGTGCCAGCAGCCGCGATGGTTTGAACACTGAAGCTTTCTTT.